Listed below are T cell receptor beta chains from one sample, sequenced in a study of blood T cell repertoires in COVID-19. Sequencing used immunoSEQ multiplex PCR; TCRdb keeps in-frame clones, though not all of them. Here the sample spans tens of thousands of clones, 70% to 90% being singletons. Sequencing was carried out using peripheral blood. The origin of the receptors is a human donor in a cohort sampled during active COVID-19. CDR3s include the opening cysteine and the closing phenylalanine or tryptophan. Fields, in order: clone size, J gene, V gene, D gene, CDR3 DNA, CDR3 protein. A D gene is named only where the DNA matches it firmly. Expanded clones get a size class; other rows say once, few or many, or leave the size out.

NA,TRBJ1-4,TRBV28,TRBD1,TGTGCCAGCAGTCCGACAGGGCGGAAAACTAATGAAAAACTGTTTTTT,CASSPTGRKTNEKLFF
NA,TRBJ1-3,TRBV5-1,NA,TGCGCCAGCAGCTTGGGTAGTTACTCTGGAAACACCATATATTTT,CASSLGSYSGNTIYF
NA,TRBJ2-1,TRBV11-2,NA,TGTGCCAGCACCCGTGACTGGAACAATGAGCAGTTCTTC,CASTRDWNNEQFF
NA,TRBJ2-3,TRBV7-7,TRBD2,TGTGCCAGCAGCCCCCGGACTAGCGGGAGAGGATGGGTTCCAGATACGCAGTATTTT,CASSPRTSGRGWVPDTQYF
NA,TRBJ1-2,TRBV28,TRBD1,TGTGCCAGCAGCTTCGTGACAGGGAACTATGGCTACACCTTC,CASSFVTGNYGYTF
NA,TRBJ2-5,TRBV6-1,TRBD2,TGTGCCAGCAGTGAAAGGGGACTAGCGGGGGAGACCCAGTACTTC,CASSERGLAGETQYF
NA,TRBJ2-1,TRBV7-8,TRBD2,TGTGCCAGCAGCCACCGGACTAGGACGTACAATGAGCAGTTCTTC,CASSHRTRTYNEQFF
NA,TRBJ1-4,TRBV28,NA,TGTGCCAGCGGACTACAGTCAACTAATGAAAAACTGTTTTTT,CASGLQSTNEKLFF
NA,TRBJ2-7,TRBV7-9,TRBD2,TGTGCCAGCAGCTTATACGGAGCGGGACCTTCCTACGAGCAGTACTTC,CASSLYGAGPSYEQYF
NA,TRBJ2-1,TRBV19,TRBD2,TGTGCCAGTAGTATTAAGGACCCCGGACTAGCTTTTCGAGATGAGCAGTTCTTC,CASSIKDPGLAFRDEQFF
NA,TRBJ2-7,TRBV27,TRBD1,TGTGCCAGCAGTGCCAGACAGGGGGGCCCCTACGAGCAGTACTTC,CASSARQGGPYEQYF
NA,TRBJ2-6,TRBV10-1,NA,TGCGCCAGGAGGACAGCAATCAAACTCTCGCATTCTGGGGCCAACGTCCTGACTTTC,CARRTAIKLSHSGANVLTF
NA,TRBJ2-5,TRBV28,NA,TGTGCCAGCAGTTTACAGGGGTTGAAGACCCAGTACTTC,CASSLQGLKTQYF
NA,TRBJ2-7,TRBV3-1/TRBV3-2,TRBD2,TGTGCCAGCAGCGAAACCGGGACTAGACCCTATGAGCAGTACTTC,CASSETGTRPYEQYF
NA,TRBJ2-3,TRBV5-1,TRBD2,TGCGCCAGCTTCCTAGCGGTGAGCACAGATACGCAGTATTTT,CASFLAVSTDTQYF
NA,TRBJ1-3,TRBV28,NA,TGTGCCAGCAAGATGGGGAGGGCTGGAAACACCATATATTTT,CASKMGRAGNTIYF
once,TRBJ1-2,TRBV4-1,TRBD1,TGCGCCAGCAGGGACAGGGTCGTTTCCTGGTATGGCTACACCTTC,CASRDRVVSWYGYTF
once,TRBJ1-1,TRBV5-1,NA,TGCGCCAGCAGCTTGGGGCAGGAGAACACTGAAGCTTTCTTT,CASSLGQENTEAFF
once,TRBJ2-2,TRBV5-1,NA,TGCGCCAGCAGCTTGGTCGCGGGTACCGGGGAGCTGTTTTTT,CASSLVAGTGELFF
NA,TRBJ1-4,TRBV28,NA,TGTGCCAGCAGTGTCATAGGGGAAGGAGAAAAACTGTTTTTT,CASSVIGEGEKLFF
NA,TRBJ1-2,TRBV28,NA,TGTGCCAGCAGTTTGGGAGGGGTGAACTATGGCTACACCTTC,CASSLGGVNYGYTF
NA,TRBJ2-7,TRBV28,TRBD2,TGTGCCAGCAGCACCGACGTAGCGGGGAGATTACAGCAGTACTTC,CASSTDVAGRLQQYF
once,TRBJ1-1,TRBV28,NA,TGTGCCAGCAGGCTCACAGTCGGGAACACTGAAGCTTTCTTT,CASRLTVGNTEAFF
NA,TRBJ1-5,TRBV7-9,NA,TGTGCCAGCAGCTTACAGGGAAGCAATCAGCCCCAGCATTTT,CASSLQGSNQPQHF
NA,TRBJ1-2,TRBV7-9,NA,TGTGCCAGCAGCTTAGCGGTTGGCGGAAATCAGGGCGGCTACACCTTC,CASSLAVGGNQGGYTF
NA,TRBJ1-3,TRBV11-2,NA,TGTGCCAGCAGCTTCATCATCAGAAACACCATATATTTT,CASSFIIRNTIYF
NA,TRBJ1-4,TRBV7-9,NA,TGTGCCAGCAGGCCAGGGGTCGCAACTAATGAAAAACTGTTTTTT,CASRPGVATNEKLFF
NA,TRBJ1-1,TRBV4-3,NA,TGCGCCAGCAGCCAAGATTCCGGGATTAACACTGAAGCTTTCTTT,CASSQDSGINTEAFF
NA,TRBJ1-1,TRBV25-1,TRBD1,TGTGCCAGCTCTGGGACAGGGGGAACCACTGAAGCTTTCTTT,CASSGTGGTTEAFF
NA,TRBJ2-5,TRBV28,TRBD2,TGTGCCAGCAGTTTTTCGGGCGGGAGAGAGACCCAGTACTTC,CASSFSGGRETQYF